One T cell receptor beta chain is described in this entry. Its target is not known. An end of the junction does not agree with germline; a read error may underlie this. This entry is derived from a study of blood T cells in healthy people across ages. About the study: Template switching retrieved approximately one barcoded beta molecule for each two T cells.

The CDR3 extends over 13 amino acids. The germline V gene encodes CDR1 MDHEN and CDR2 SYDVKM. A J-beta primer mix and a sample-barcoded 5' primer were used in a second PCR of roughly 6 to 12 cycles. Via MiXCR, TCRdb re-called the 5' RACE reads, giving one row per CDR3 protein. The data show fewer than 800,000 distinct CDR3 sequences, with approximately 31% seen just once and 15% to 17% held by the top ten. Broader study findings: Roughly linearly, TCR beta diversity per million T cells fell as age increased. Observed TCR beta diversity showed a strong correlation with the percentage of naive T cells as measured by flow cytometry.

The rearrangement uses TRBV28 and TRBJ1-2, with a weak D call TRBD1 (5 bases). The clonotype comes from a woman of 80 years or more in good health. Sequencing was performed on blood. CDR3: CARSLPGAGGYTF. The CDR3 region has the DNA TGTGCCCGCAGTTTACCTGGGGCGGGAGGCTACACCTTC.